The 27 T cell receptor beta chains below all came from one sample that was sequenced in a study of CXCR3-negative and CXCR3-positive naive CD8 T cells. Study-wide results and limits: Compared with CXCR3-negative naive cells, CXCR3-positive naive cells showed more hydrophobic TRB CDR3s.

Their cognate antigens are unknown. TRB cDNA libraries were made by UMI-labeled 5' RACE. After re-calling the 5' RACE reads, TCRdb lists one entry per CDR3 protein, DNA absent. This sample contains 120,000 to 150,000 distinct CDR3 sequences. The sample taken for sequencing was naive CXCR3+ CD8+ T cells from blood. As to subset: CD45RO-CCR7+CD27+CD95- naive CD8+ T cells expressing CXCR3 (TNR3+). The receptors shown here come from a human donor in good health. Some clones in this sample may be carry-over from other donors' samples.

V usage is TRBV15 and J usage is TRBJ2-7. The V gene's germline CDR1 is LNHNV and CDR2 YYDKDF (reference sequence). The CDR3 is 13 amino acids. The CDR3 loop is CATSSSLALEQYF. The full variable domain, its missing parts supplied by reference TRBV15 and TRBJ2-7, is DAMVIQNPRYQVTQFGKPVTLSCSQTLNHNVMYWYQQKSSQAPKLLFHYYDKDFNNEADTPDNFQSRRPNTSFCFLDIRSPGLGDTAMYLCATSSSLALEQYFGPGTRLTVT.

The genes are TRBV7-2 and TRBJ1-2; TCRdb reports TRBD1, a call that lacks DNA to check it against. Germline lookup yields CDR1 SGHTA and CDR2 FQGNSA. This CDR3 has 13 residues. The CDR3 loop reads CASSETGLYGYTF.

The V and J genes are TRBV20-1 and TRBJ2-7; TCRdb selects TRBD1, and the lack of DNA leaves this call unchecked. CDR3 size: 14 residues. Per germline, CDR1 DFQATT and CDR2 SNEGSKA (reference sequence). The CDR3 reads CSARVFRGQYEQYF.

The chain carries TRBV12-3 or TRBV12-4 and TRBJ2-1. The CDR3 is 12 residues long. The CDR3 sequence: CASSSRTLEQFF.

This chain uses TRBV4-1 with TRBJ2-1; lacking DNA, the TRBD2 call made by TCRdb goes unchecked. Germline CDR1 reads MGHRA; CDR2 reads YSYEKL. The CDR3 extends over 18 amino acids. CDR3: CASSQAPPRTSGDNEQFF.

The chain carries TRBV29-1 and TRBJ2-2; the D call of TRBD2 rests on TCRdb alone, since no DNA is present to check it. Germline V gene lookup returns CDR1 SQVTM and CDR2 ANQGSEA. The CDR3 totals 15 residues. CDR3 region: CSVAPAGSNTGELFF.

The gene calls are TRBV29-1 and TRBJ2-3; TCRdb's D call of TRBD2 is untestable without DNA. In germline, CDR1 is SQVTM, CDR2 ANQGSEA. This CDR3 spans 13 amino acids. The CDR3 reads CSVEEALKDTQYF.

The chain uses TRBV6-6 and TRBJ2-5; TCRdb names TRBD1, which stays unverified in the absence of DNA. The CDR3 sequence is 15 residues long. Per germline, CDR1 MNHNY and CDR2 SVGAGI (reference sequence). The CDR3 is CASSWDRGPQETQYF.

The chain combines TRBV15 with TRBJ2-7; TCRdb's D call of TRBD1 is untestable without DNA. CDR3 length: 13 amino acids. Germline CDR1 and CDR2: LNHNV and YYDKDF (reference sequence). The CDR3 protein is CATGAGPSYEQYF.

The chain recombines TRBV5-1 with TRBJ1-4; TCRdb's D call of TRBD1 is untestable without DNA. The CDR3 consists of 14 residues. Germline-derived CDR1 and CDR2 are SGHRS and YFSETQ. CDR3 loop: CASSTGDPNEKLFF.

The chain combines TRBV9 with TRBJ2-7. The CDR3 spans 14 residues. In germline, CDR1 is SGDLS, CDR2 YYNGEE. CDR3 residues: CASSAAEPSYEQYF.

The chain couples TRBV7-2 to TRBJ1-2. This CDR3 is 11 amino acids long. CDR1 and CDR2 (germline): SGHTA, FQGNSA. The CDR3 loop reads CALDSDYGYTF.

The V call is TRBV14, the J call TRBJ1-6; TCRdb outputs TRBD1, but without DNA this stays unchecked. The CDR3 is made up of 17 amino acids. Germline CDR1 is SGHDN and CDR2 is FVKESK. CDR3 amino acids: CASSQEGHSSYNSPLHF.

The V call is TRBV12-3 or TRBV12-4, the J call TRBJ2-5; as DNA is missing, the TRBD2 call by TCRdb cannot be tested. The CDR3 covers 15 residues. The CDR3: CASSLRTSGAETQYF.

The chain uses TRBV9 and TRBJ2-1; the D call of TRBD1 rests on TCRdb alone, since no DNA is present to check it. Germline CDR1 is SGDLS and CDR2 is YYNGEE. The CDR3 totals 17 residues. CDR3 sequence reads: CASSPQGTGRFRSEQFF. Full variable domain (remainder filled in from reference TRBV9 and TRBJ2-1): DSGVTQTPKHLITATGQRVTLRCSPRSGDLSVYWYQQSLDQGLQFLIQYYNGEERAKGNILERFSAQQFPDLHSELNLSSLELGDSALYFCASSPQGTGRFRSEQFFGPGTRLTVL.

This rearrangement joins TRBV12-3 or TRBV12-4 to TRBJ2-7. There are 12 residues in the CDR3. CDR3 protein: CASSYTVYEQYF.

The chain recombines TRBV7-6 with TRBJ2-6. The CDR3 contains 16 residues. Germline V lookup: CDR1 SGHVS, CDR2 FNYEAQ. CDR3 residues: CASSLYVAGGANVLTF.

The chain carries TRBV28 and TRBJ2-7; TCRdb gives TRBD2 as the D gene, but with no DNA this cannot be confirmed. The germline CDR1 and CDR2 sequences are MDHEN and SYDVKM. This CDR3 has 14 residues. CDR3 residues: CASSPRAGIREQYF.

This chain links TRBV4-2 with TRBJ2-3; TCRdb selects TRBD1, and the lack of DNA leaves this call unchecked. This CDR3 is built from 17 residues. Germline V gene data show CDR1 as LGHNA and CDR2 as YNFKEQ. The CDR3 spells CASSQDSFRPITDTQYF.

The CDR3 sequence: CASSILAAYYEQYF. This sequence joins TRBV5-5 and TRBJ2-7; with no DNA, the TCRdb D assignment of TRBD2 cannot be verified. Germline loops: CDR1 SGHKS, CDR2 YYEKEE (reference sequence). The CDR3 totals 14 residues.

V gene TRBV7-3 combines with J gene TRBJ2-1; TCRdb reports TRBD1, a call that lacks DNA to check it against. The CDR3 extends over 19 amino acids. CDR1 and CDR2 from the germline V gene are SGHTA and FQGTGA. The CDR3 here is CASSPRQGDRVGPYNEQFF.

This chain links TRBV5-1 with TRBJ2-1; TCRdb outputs TRBD1, but without DNA this stays unchecked. CDR3 length equals 17 residues. Germline CDR1 SGHRS, CDR2 YFSETQ. CDR3 protein: CATRPRETGTSYNEQFF.

This chain links TRBV19 with TRBJ1-1. This CDR3 has 12 residues. Germline CDR1 reads LNHDA; CDR2 reads SQIVND (reference sequence). CDR3: CASREGGTEAFF.

CDR3: CASSDPRRNTEAFF. V and J are TRBV25-1 and TRBJ1-1. CDR3 length: 14 amino acids. The germline gives CDR1 MGHDK, CDR2 SYGVNS.

The J gene is TRBJ1-6, the V gene TRBV21-1; TCRdb proposes TRBD1, but this gene call is untestable without DNA. TRBV21-1 is designated a pseudogene. CDR3 length: 17 amino acids. CDR3 in amino acids: CASSKRRQGQSNSPLHF.

This rearrangement joins TRBV19 to TRBJ2-7; TCRdb selects TRBD1, and the lack of DNA leaves this call unchecked. The CDR3 runs 13 residues. Germline V gives CDR1 LNHDA, CDR2 SQIVND (reference sequence). CDR3 protein: CASSERGGYEQYF.

The genes are TRBV27 and TRBJ2-7; no DNA is available, so the TRBD1 call from TCRdb remains unchecked. This CDR3 spans 14 amino acids. The germline V gene encodes CDR1 MNHEY and CDR2 SMNVEV (reference sequence). CDR3 residues: CASSPTGGPYEQYF.